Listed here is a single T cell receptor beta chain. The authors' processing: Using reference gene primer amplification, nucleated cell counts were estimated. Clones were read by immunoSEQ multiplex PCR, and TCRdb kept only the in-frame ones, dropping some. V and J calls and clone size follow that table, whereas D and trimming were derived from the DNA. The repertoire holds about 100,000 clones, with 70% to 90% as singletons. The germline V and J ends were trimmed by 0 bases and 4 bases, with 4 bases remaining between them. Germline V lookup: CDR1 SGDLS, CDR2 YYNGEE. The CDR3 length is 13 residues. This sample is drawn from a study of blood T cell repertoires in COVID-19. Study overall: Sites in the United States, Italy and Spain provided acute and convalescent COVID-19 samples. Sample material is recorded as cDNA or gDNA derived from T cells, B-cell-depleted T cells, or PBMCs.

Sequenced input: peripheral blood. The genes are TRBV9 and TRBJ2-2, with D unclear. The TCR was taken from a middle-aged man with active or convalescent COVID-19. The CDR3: CASSVEATGELFF. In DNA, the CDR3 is TGTGCCAGCAGCGTAGAAGCCACCGGGGAGCTGTTTTTT.